The subject of this entry is one T cell receptor (beta chain). No antigen is known for it. This record comes from a study of cytomegalovirus exposure and HLA in healthy donors. General study points: In an earlier analysis, most TCR beta V segments were productive about 87% or about 30% of the time.

60 Vbeta and 13 Jbeta primers were used in PCR. Profiled with immunoSEQ multiplex PCR; TCRdb holds only in-frame clones, not every one. This table holds under 130,000 clones. Germline lookup yields CDR1 SGHNT and CDR2 YYREEE (reference sequence). The length of the CDR3 is 14 residues. Germline trimming cut 4 bases from V and 9 bases from J; bases unmatched to any gene: 13. Specimen: PBMCs. This sequence joins TRBV5-4 and TRBJ2-7, with 7 positions matching TRBD2. The TCR comes from a middle-aged man in good health and CMV-seronegative. CDR3: CASSPSGAPLGQYF. CDR3 bases: TGTGCCAGCAGCCCCAGCGGGGCACCCTTGGGGCAGTACTTC. The entire variable domain, with the rest obtained from reference TRBV5-4 and TRBJ2-7, is as follows: ETGVTQSPTHLIKTRGQQVTLRCSSQSGHNTVSWYQQALGQGPQFIFQYYREEENGRGNFPPRFSGLQFPNYSSELNVNALELDDSALYLCASSPSGAPLGQYFGPGTRLTVT.